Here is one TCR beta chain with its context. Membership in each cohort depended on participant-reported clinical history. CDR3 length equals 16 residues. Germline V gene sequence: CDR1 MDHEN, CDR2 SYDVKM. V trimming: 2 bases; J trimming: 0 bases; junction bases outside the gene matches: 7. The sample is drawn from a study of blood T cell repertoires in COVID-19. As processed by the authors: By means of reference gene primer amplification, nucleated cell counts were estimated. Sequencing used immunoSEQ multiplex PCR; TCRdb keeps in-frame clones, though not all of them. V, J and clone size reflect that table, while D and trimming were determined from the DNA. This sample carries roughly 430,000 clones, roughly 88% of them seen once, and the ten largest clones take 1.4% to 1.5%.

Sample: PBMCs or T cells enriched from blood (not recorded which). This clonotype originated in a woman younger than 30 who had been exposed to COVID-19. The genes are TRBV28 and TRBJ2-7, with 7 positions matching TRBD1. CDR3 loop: CASSLPDRPNSYEQYF. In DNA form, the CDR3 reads TGTGCCAGCAGTTTACCGGACAGGCCGAACTCCTACGAGCAGTACTTC.